The 26 T cell receptor beta chains reported below all come from one sample, sequenced in a study of blood T cell repertoires in COVID-19. The repertoire was sequenced with immunoSEQ multiplex PCR; TCRdb's copy has only in-frame clones and lacks some. The table has about 260,000 clones, roughly nine tenths seen once. Sequencing was carried out using peripheral blood. The receptors were sampled from a man between 60 and 75 years old who had recovered from COVID-19.

J is TRBJ2-1 and V is TRBV27, with 9 bases that match TRBD2. After removal of 4 bases from V and 8 bases from J, the junction contained 6 bases not matched to a gene. Germline V lookup: CDR1 MNHEY, CDR2 SMNVEV (reference sequence). There are 14 residues in the CDR3. The CDR3 sequence: CASSSGGGAHEQFF. Written as DNA, the CDR3 is TGTGCCAGCAGTTCTGGCGGGGGGGCCCATGAGCAGTTCTTC.

The chain joins TRBV18 to TRBJ1-2, with 7 positions matching TRBD1. Trimming took 10 bases from V and 4 from J; bases not matched to a gene: 9. CDR1 is KGHSH, CDR2 LQKENI, per germline. The CDR3 loop spans 13 amino acids. CDR3 sequence: CATQDRVGYGYTF. CDR3 bases: TGTGCCACCCAAGACAGGGTGGGCTATGGCTACACCTTC.

The V and J genes are TRBV7-2 and TRBJ1-1; a possible D gene is TRBD1 (6 bases). The V gene lost 5 bases and the J gene lost 0 bases, with 13 bases spanning the gap. Per the germline V gene, CDR1 is SGHTA and CDR2 is FQGNSA. The CDR3 consists of 15 residues. CDR3 residues: CASSAAGTLNTEAFF. CDR3 DNA: TGTGCCAGCAGCGCCGCCGGGACACTGAACACTGAAGCTTTCTTT.

This clone was counted a single time. The rearrangement links TRBV9 to TRBJ1-6; a possible D gene is TRBD1 (5 bases). The CDR3 loop spans 16 amino acids. The germline V gene has CDR1 SGDLS and CDR2 YYNGEE. V gave up 4 bases and J gave up 8 bases, with 19 bases separating them. The CDR3 DNA sequence: TGTGCCAGCAGCCCCACCCAGGGTCCCCAGGATTCACCCCTCCACTTT. This gives the protein CASSPTQGPQDSPLHF.

The V call is TRBV20-1, the J call TRBJ1-2; TRBD1 aligns across 8 bases. The CDR3 has 10 residues. Germline V gene data show CDR1 as DFQATT and CDR2 as SNEGSKA (reference sequence). With V trimmed by 4 bases and J by 11 bases, 3 bases remained unmatched. This chain's CDR3 is CSAITGGYTF. The CDR3 region has the DNA TGCAGTGCTATAACAGGGGGGTACACCTTC.

V gene TRBV7-2 combines with J gene TRBJ2-7; 8 nucleotides agree with TRBD1. The length of the CDR3 is 15 residues. After removal of 2 bases from V and 5 bases from J, the junction contained 8 bases not matched to a gene. In germline, CDR1 is SGHTA, CDR2 FQGNSA. This chain's CDR3 is CASSLNGQGLDEQYF. For the CDR3, the DNA is TGTGCCAGCAGCTTAAACGGACAGGGCCTAGACGAGCAGTACTTC.

The chain combines TRBV30 with TRBJ1-6; 9 bases are a match to TRBD1. The CDR3 runs to 14 residues. CDR1 is GTSNPN, CDR2 SVGIG, per germline (reference sequence). CDR3 residues: CALDPQGAGTPLHF. In DNA form, the CDR3 reads TGTGCTTTGGACCCACAGGGGGCGGGAACACCCCTCCACTTT. Full variable domain (missing parts from reference TRBV30 and TRBJ1-6): SQTIHQWPATLVQPVGSPLSLECTVEGTSNPNLYWYRQAAGRGLQLLFYSVGIGQISSEVPQNLSASRPQDRQFILSSKKLLLSDSGFYLCALDPQGAGTPLHFGNGTRLTVT.

The chain has TRBV12-5 and TRBJ2-5, with TRBD1 identical over 10 bases. Germline V gene lookup returns CDR1 LGHNT and CDR2 FRNRAP. CDR3 size: 15 residues. V lost 6 bases and J lost 2; bases outside the gene matches: 6. CDR3 amino acids: CASGPGQGLQETQYF. CDR3 coding DNA: TGTGCTAGTGGGCCGGGACAGGGGCTTCAAGAGACCCAGTACTTC. Filled out from reference TRBV12-5 and TRBJ2-5, the complete variable domain reads DARVTQTPRHKVTEMGQEVTMRCQPILGHNTVFWYRQTMMQGLELLAYFRNRAPLDDSGMPKDRFSAEMPDATLATLKIQPSEPRDSAVYFCASGPGQGLQETQYFGPGTRLLVL.

This clone was counted only a few times. The V and J genes are TRBV5-1 and TRBJ1-2; no clear D. CDR1 SGHRS and CDR2 YFSETQ come from the germline V gene. V was clipped by 0 bases and J by 8 bases, with 14 bases between them. The CDR3 length is 14 residues. CDR3 nucleotide sequence: TGCGCCAGCAGCTTGGCCGGGGAAACGAGGGGCTACACCTTC. This sequence encodes CASSLAGETRGYTF.

The chain employs TRBV7-6 and TRBJ2-1; D is uncertain. CDR3 length: 15 amino acids. Germline V gene data show CDR1 as SGHVS and CDR2 as FNYEAQ. Trimming removed 3 bases from V and 0 bases from J, with 9 bases in between. The CDR3 nucleotides are TGTGCCAGCAGCTTCGCCGTTAGCTCCTACAATGAGCAGTTCTTC. It is translated as CASSFAVSSYNEQFF.

This rearrangement joins TRBV7-9 to TRBJ1-1, with 10 bases aligning to TRBD1. The CDR3 consists of 15 residues. J gave up 4 bases and V 6 bases, and 8 bases lay outside the gene matches. CDR1 and CDR2 from the germline V gene are SEHNR and FQNEAQ (reference sequence). CDR3 sequence reads: CASSSTGGVGTEAFF. The CDR3 DNA reads as TGTGCCAGCAGTTCGACAGGGGGCGTTGGCACTGAAGCTTTCTTT.

The CDR3 nucleotides are TGTGCCACCAGACGGGGGGGGCTCGGCACTGAAGCTTTCTTT. Its translation: CATRRGGLGTEAFF. This rearrangement joins TRBV15 to TRBJ1-1, with TRBD1 as a possible D gene (6 bases). Looked up from germline, CDR1 is LNHNV and CDR2 is YYDKDF (reference sequence). Trimming removed 6 bases from V and 4 bases from J, with 15 bases in between. The CDR3 covers 14 residues.

The chain uses TRBV3-1 (or the pseudogene TRBV3-2) and TRBJ2-1; 14 bases match TRBD2. V was pared by 4 bases and J by 4 bases, with 12 bases of the junction left unmatched. Germline loops: CDR1 LGHDT, CDR2 YNNKEL (reference sequence). This CDR3 has 19 amino acids. For the CDR3, the DNA is TGTGCCAGCAGCCCGTCCCCGGGACTAGCGGGGGTCCCATACAATGAGCAGTTCTTC. This codes for CASSPSPGLAGVPYNEQFF.

The V gene is TRBV5-6, the J gene TRBJ2-1, with 9 positions matching TRBD2. Germline CDR1 SGHDT, CDR2 YYEEEE. This CDR3 spans 17 amino acids. V lost 0 bases to trimming and J lost 5 bases; unmatched junction nucleotides: 9. CDR3 DNA sequence: TGTGCCAGCAGCTTGGCGAGAGTAGCGGGGGATAACAATGAGCAGTTCTTC. This gives the protein CASSLARVAGDNNEQFF. The full variable domain, with the rest looked up from reference TRBV5-6 and TRBJ2-1, is DAGVTQSPTHLIKTRGQQVTLRCSPKSGHDTVSWYQQALGQGPQFIFQYYEEEERQRGNFPDRFSGHQFPNYSSELNVNALLLGDSALYLCASSLARVAGDNNEQFFGPGTRLTVL.

The gene calls are TRBV14 and TRBJ1-2, with 11 bases matching TRBD1. V was clipped by 4 bases and J by 8 bases; unmatched bases: 9. Per germline, CDR1 SGHDN and CDR2 FVKESK. The CDR3 sequence is 15 residues long. CDR3 sequence reads: CASSRPGQGANGYTF. The CDR3 coding sequence is TGTGCCAGCAGCCGACCTGGACAGGGGGCGAACGGCTACACCTTC.

The chain has TRBV10-1 and TRBJ2-3, with 7 nucleotides matching TRBD1. The CDR3 runs 16 residues. V dropped 3 bases and J dropped 2; count of bases not matched to a gene: 8. Per germline, CDR1 WNHNN and CDR2 SYGVQD (reference sequence). CDR3 protein: CASSEGSGQHTDTQYF. The CDR3 DNA reads TGCGCCAGCAGTGAAGGGTCGGGACAGCACACAGATACGCAGTATTTT.

The chain combines TRBV4-1 with TRBJ1-2, with unresolved D. V lost 0 bases, J lost 4 bases, and 12 bases lay in between. This CDR3 region has 15 residues. Germline values: CDR1 MGHRA, CDR2 YSYEKL. CDR3 nucleotide sequence: TGCGCCAGCAGCCAAGACCAGCGTCTTAGCTATGGCTACACCTTC. Amino acids: CASSQDQRLSYGYTF.

With respect to this clone: This sample includes further DNA sequences coding for the same CDR3. The rearrangement uses TRBV7-3 and TRBJ1-6; D might be TRBD1 (5 bases). The length of the CDR3 is 14 residues. V lost 1 base, J lost 7 bases, and 8 bases lay in between. The germline V gene encodes CDR1 SGHTA and CDR2 FQGTGA. The CDR3 sequence is CASSLRGGNSPLHF. The CDR3 bases are TGTGCCAGCAGCTTAAGGGGGGGAAATTCACCCCTCCACTTT.

The V call is TRBV7-9, the J call TRBJ1-3; D gene uncertain. V lost 0 bases to trimming and J lost 1 base, with 7 bases between them. The length of the CDR3 is 15 residues. CDR1 and CDR2 from the germline V gene are SEHNR and FQNEAQ (reference sequence). CDR3: CASSLATGSGNTIYF. In nucleotides, the CDR3 is TGTGCCAGCAGCTTAGCAACGGGATCTGGAAACACCATATATTTT.

This chain links TRBV7-9 with TRBJ1-1; D is ambiguous. This CDR3 region has 15 residues. Germline V lookup: CDR1 SEHNR, CDR2 FQNEAQ (reference sequence). Trimming shortened V by 6 bases and J by 1 base, and 15 bases separated the two germline ends. This CDR3 reads CASRLGRTENTEAFF. CDR3 nucleotide sequence: TGTGCCAGCAGACTGGGGAGAACCGAGAACACTGAAGCTTTCTTT.

The chain couples TRBV7-3 to TRBJ2-7, with D possibly being TRBD2 (6 bases). Germline V gives CDR1 SGHTA, CDR2 FQGTGA. V lost 4 bases, J lost 5 bases, and 18 bases lay in between. The CDR3 has 15 residues. CDR3: CASSSSGLAGDEQYF. In DNA, the CDR3 is TGTGCCAGCAGCTCGTCGGGACTCGCTGGGGACGAGCAGTACTTC.

This chain links TRBV13 with TRBJ2-7; D call uncertain. The CDR3 is 12 residues long. V was clipped by 5 bases and J by 3 bases, with 8 bases between them. Per the germline V gene, CDR1 is PRHDT and CDR2 is FYEKMQ (reference sequence). CDR3: CASSEQNYEQYF. The DNA for the CDR3 is TGTGCCAGCAGCGAACAGAACTACGAGCAGTACTTC.

J is TRBJ2-7 and V is TRBV2; D is unclear. V was clipped by 6 bases and J by 0 bases, with 6 bases between them. The CDR3 extends over 12 amino acids. The V gene's germline CDR1 is SNHLY and CDR2 FYNNEI. The CDR3 DNA follows: TGTGCCAGCAGAGCCTTCTCCTACGAGCAGTACTTC. Amino acid sequence: CASRAFSYEQYF.

The V gene is TRBV18, the J gene TRBJ2-6; 8 nucleotides align to TRBD2. With 3 bases clipped from V and 0 bases from J, the junction kept 7 bases outside the gene matches. The CDR3 length is 18 residues. Germline CDR1 reads KGHSH; CDR2 reads LQKENI. CDR3 bases: TGTGCCAGCTCACCCCGGTCCGGGGGGGCCTCTGGGGCCAACGTCCTGACTTTC. This gives the protein CASSPRSGGASGANVLTF.

CDR3 coding DNA: TGCGCCAGCAGCCAAGACCTAAGCTCCTATAATTCACCCCTCCACTTT. Residues: CASSQDLSSYNSPLHF. This chain connects TRBV4-1 to TRBJ1-6; no firm D call. Germline V lookup: CDR1 MGHRA, CDR2 YSYEKL. V dropped 0 bases and J dropped 0 bases, with 6 bases sitting between them. The length of the CDR3 is 16 residues.

J is TRBJ1-5 and V is TRBV2; TRBD1 might be the D (5 bases). V was clipped by 0 bases and J by 9 bases, with 12 bases between them. Germline V CDR1 and CDR2: SNHLY, FYNNEI. The CDR3 is made up of 14 amino acids. The CDR3 region is CASSEALMGGPQHF. Here the CDR3 DNA reads TGTGCCAGCAGTGAAGCGCTTATGGGGGGGCCCCAGCATTTT.